The clone carrying this TCR beta chain came up a few times. Its antigen is currently unknown. The data derive from a study of blood T cells in healthy people across ages. Regarding the study as a whole: The long-lived group displayed more naive CD4+ cells, plus higher diversity, than the aged donors did.

Germline V gene sequence: CDR1 WSHSY, CDR2 SAAADI. The CDR3 contains 13 residues. V lost 5 bases to trimming and J lost 0 bases, with 7 bases between them. A J-beta primer mix and a sample-barcoded 5' primer were used in a second PCR of about 7 to 11 cycles. With 12 random nucleotides, a template-switch adaptor tagged each individual cDNA molecule. TCRdb re-analysed the 5' RACE reads in MiXCR, keeping a single row per CDR3 protein. The table has some 860,000 distinct CDR3 sequences, approximately 60% seen once. The specimen sequenced was blood. This TCR came from a man aged 35-49 years in good health. The chain combines TRBV10-2 with TRBJ2-5; D ambiguous. CDR3 nucleotide sequence: TGCGCCAGCAGTATGCACTACCAAGAGACCCAGTACTTC. Translation gives CASSMHYQETQYF.